This T cell receptor beta chain originates from a study of blood T cells in healthy people across ages. Regarding the study as a whole: Donor CMV status, an unknown factor, possibly confounded changes in expanded clonotypes. Greater diversity and more naive CD4+ cells were seen in long-lived donors than in aged donors.

The germline V gene encodes CDR1 SGHKS and CDR2 YYEKEE (reference sequence). This CDR3 is built from 14 residues. V was cut by 2 bases and J by 2 bases, with 9 bases left in between. Comment on this clonotype: Its antigen remains unidentified.

Primers used in a second PCR of about 6 to 11 cycles were a sample-barcoded 5' primer and a J-beta primer mix. The authors tagged each cDNA molecule using a template-switch adaptor with 12 random nucleotides. Using its own MiXCR run on the 5' RACE reads, TCRdb lists one record per CDR3 protein. Of approximately 770,000 distinct CDR3 sequences listed, roughly 60% are singletons. This rearrangement joins TRBV5-5 to TRBJ2-3; D ambiguous. The receptor was derived from a young man in good health. The sample consisted of blood. The CDR3 coding sequence is TGTGCCAGCAGCTTTTACCCAGCCACAGATACGCAGTATTTT. The encoded protein is CASSFYPATDTQYF. Full variable domain (missing parts from reference TRBV5-5 and TRBJ2-3): DAGVTQSPTHLIKTRGQQVTLRCSPISGHKSVSWYQQVLGQGPQFIFQYYEKEERGRGNFPDRFSARQFPNYSSELNVNALLLGDSALYLCASSFYPATDTQYFGPGTRLTVL.